Presented here are 19 T cell receptor beta chains from one specimen sequenced in a study of blood T cell repertoires in COVID-19. Libraries were prepared by immunoSEQ multiplex PCR; TCRdb keeps only in-frame clonotypes and omits some of them. The sample shows around 300,000 clones, almost 90% of them seen only once. The sequenced sample consisted of peripheral blood. All receptors derive from a woman between 35 and 50 years old with COVID-19, enrolled during active disease.

V gene TRBV14 combines with J gene TRBJ2-5, with 10 positions matching TRBD2. Germline CDR1 reads SGHDN; CDR2 reads FVKESK. Trimming took 5 bases from V and 3 from J; bases not matched to a gene: 6. The CDR3 sequence is 15 residues long. The CDR3 is CASSWGLAGEETQYF. CDR3 DNA sequence: TGTGCCAGCAGCTGGGGGCTAGCGGGAGAAGAGACCCAGTACTTC.

This chain links TRBV27 with TRBJ1-6, with D unresolved. V was trimmed by 6 bases and J by 10 bases, leaving 19 bases between them. Germline values: CDR1 MNHEY, CDR2 SMNVEV (reference sequence). The CDR3 runs 15 residues. CDR3 sequence reads: CASRAQAPIWSPLHF. Written as DNA, the CDR3 is TGTGCCAGCAGGGCTCAGGCTCCTATCTGGTCACCCCTCCACTTT.

As regards this clone: Different DNA sequences within this sample yield the same CDR3. The genes are TRBV4-3 and TRBJ1-2; TRBD1 is a possible D gene (6 bases). V lost 2 bases to trimming and J lost 4 bases, with 8 bases between them. The CDR3 is 13 residues long. The germline V gene encodes CDR1 LGHNA and CDR2 YSLEER. For the CDR3, the DNA is TGCGCCAGCAGCCAACGGGGGGCCTATGGCTACACCTTC. Its protein product is CASSQRGAYGYTF.

V usage is TRBV27 and J usage is TRBJ1-2; TRBD1 might be the D (6 bases). Trimming removed 5 bases at V and 8 bases at J, with 15 bases between. Germline-derived CDR1 and CDR2 are MNHEY and SMNVEV (reference sequence). The CDR3 runs to 13 residues. The CDR3 nucleotides are TGTGCCAGCAGTATTTATCAGGGGTACGGCTACACCTTC. Encoded protein: CASSIYQGYGYTF.

The chain is built from TRBV6-5 and TRBJ1-1, with no clear D. CDR1 MNHEY and CDR2 SVGAGI come from the germline V gene. V lost 1 base, J lost 4 bases, and 10 bases lay in between. This CDR3 is built from 14 residues. CDR3 nucleotides: TGTGCCAGCAGTTACTTAGGAGGAAGCACTGAAGCTTTCTTT. Residues: CASSYLGGSTEAFF.

The chain recombines TRBV7-3 with TRBJ2-3; the D is unclear. CDR1 and CDR2 from the germline V gene are SGHTA and FQGTGA. With 0 bases removed from V and 4 bases from J, the gap between germline ends came to 11 bases. The CDR3 spans 15 residues. This CDR3 reads CASSLTSGFADTQYF. DNA of the CDR3: TGTGCCAGCAGCTTAACTTCCGGGTTCGCAGATACGCAGTATTTT.

The chain has TRBV5-4 and TRBJ1-1; the D gene is possibly TRBD1 (6 bases). From germline, CDR1 is SGHNT and CDR2 YYREEE (reference sequence). Trimming shortened V by 4 bases and J by 0 bases, and 16 bases separated the two germline ends. This CDR3 contains 16 residues. The chain's CDR3 is CASSGDIPKLNTEAFF. CDR3 nucleotides: TGTGCCAGCAGCGGGGACATTCCGAAATTGAACACTGAAGCTTTCTTT.

The gene calls are TRBV6-5 and TRBJ1-6; 7 nucleotides line up with TRBD1. CDR1 MNHEY and CDR2 SVGAGI come from the germline V gene. The trim removed 6 bases at V and 10 bases at J, leaving 6 bases unmatched. This CDR3 spans 13 amino acids. This CDR3 reads CASRNRGGSPLHF. The CDR3 region has the DNA TGTGCCAGCAGAAACAGGGGCGGCTCACCCCTCCACTTT.

V gene TRBV7-2 combines with J gene TRBJ1-1; 7 bases line up with TRBD1. Germline CDR1 reads SGHTA; CDR2 reads FQGNSA. The CDR3 sequence is 15 residues long. The trim removed 4 bases at V and 1 base at J, leaving 6 bases unmatched. The CDR3 coding sequence is TGTGCCAGCAGCTCGTCCGGGACAGCGAACACTGAAGCTTTCTTT. The encoded protein is CASSSSGTANTEAFF.

This rearrangement joins TRBV18 to TRBJ2-1; D is possibly TRBD1 (5 bases). This CDR3 contains 15 residues. Trimming stripped 3 bases from V and 3 bases from J, with 12 bases between. CDR1 KGHSH and CDR2 LQKENI come from the germline V gene. In DNA, the CDR3 is TGTGCCAGCTCACCTTCAGGGATCATCTACAATGAGCAGTTCTTC. Amino acids: CASSPSGIIYNEQFF.

The J gene is TRBJ1-1, the V gene TRBV7-9; the match to TRBD1 covers 7 bases. Germline-derived CDR1 and CDR2 are SEHNR and FQNEAQ (reference sequence). V trimming: 8 bases; J trimming: 0 bases; junction bases outside the gene matches: 9. This CDR3 contains 15 residues. CDR3 protein: CASHGTARVNTEAFF. Here the CDR3 DNA reads TGTGCCAGCCACGGGACAGCTCGAGTGAACACTGAAGCTTTCTTT.

This sequence joins TRBV6-6 and TRBJ1-1, with D possibly TRBD1 on 6 matching bases. V was pared by 10 bases and J by 4 bases, with 25 bases between. Germline-derived CDR1 and CDR2 are MNHNY and SVGAGI (reference sequence). The CDR3 has 16 residues. The CDR3 DNA is TGTGCCACTCACCCTAGAGGGGGGAGGGGGAGCACTGAAGCTTTCTTT. This gives the protein CATHPRGGRGSTEAFF.

The chain is built from TRBV7-6 and TRBJ1-1, with TRBD1 identical over 7 bases. After removal of 4 bases from V and 1 base from J, the junction contained 15 bases not matched to a gene. CDR3 length: 18 residues. Germline CDR1 is SGHVS and CDR2 is FNYEAQ. CDR3 loop: CASSSTPKDRRRNTEAFF. CDR3 nucleotide sequence: TGTGCCAGCAGCTCGACGCCAAAGGACAGGCGTCGGAACACTGAAGCTTTCTTT.

The chain is built from TRBV6-5 and TRBJ2-7; possibly TRBD2 for D (6 bases). The germline CDR1 and CDR2 sequences are MNHEY and SVGAGI. This CDR3 has 14 amino acids. Trimming took 7 bases from V and 6 from J, leaving 19 bases between them. CDR3 loop: CASKEGLILPEQYF. The CDR3 DNA reads TGTGCCAGCAAGGAGGGTCTCATCTTACCCGAGCAGTACTTC.

The J gene is TRBJ2-7, the V gene TRBV28; 7 nucleotides agree with TRBD1. The V segment lost 7 bases and the J segment 2 bases; nucleotides outside the gene matches: 8. The CDR3 spans 14 residues. The germline V gene encodes CDR1 MDHEN and CDR2 SYDVKM. CDR3 region: CASIHPDRAYEQYF. CDR3 coding DNA: TGTGCCAGCATCCACCCCGACAGGGCCTACGAGCAGTACTTC.

This sequence joins TRBV18 and TRBJ2-7, with D possibly being TRBD1 (6 bases). The ends were cut back, 0 bases at V and 2 bases at J, with 14 bases in the middle. Germline assignment: CDR1 KGHSH and CDR2 LQKENI. This CDR3 region has 16 residues. CDR3 sequence reads: CASSPPSSGTTYEQYF. In DNA, the CDR3 is TGTGCCAGCTCACCACCCAGCTCGGGGACAACCTACGAGCAGTACTTC.

This clone was recorded a few times. V is TRBV19 and J is TRBJ1-5, with TRBD1 matching over 9 bases. Germline CDR1 is LNHDA and CDR2 is SQIVND (reference sequence). V was clipped by 2 bases and J by 4 bases; unmatched bases: 12. This CDR3 is 18 amino acids long. The CDR3 spells CASSIITGGPLGNQPQHF. The CDR3 DNA reads as TGTGCCAGTAGTATAATCACAGGGGGCCCCCTAGGTAATCAGCCCCAGCATTTT.

As to this clone: Other nucleotide sequences from this sample produce the same CDR3. V gene TRBV18 combines with J gene TRBJ1-1, with D tentatively TRBD1 (5 bases). The length of the CDR3 is 12 residues. The germline V gene encodes CDR1 KGHSH and CDR2 LQKENI. Trimming took off 2 bases at V and 4 bases at J, with 5 bases between the two ends. CDR3 region: CASSPDSTEAFF. The DNA for the CDR3 is TGTGCCAGCTCACCAGACAGCACTGAAGCTTTCTTT.

The V and J genes are TRBV27 and TRBJ2-2; 10 bases match TRBD2. Germline V lookup: CDR1 MNHEY, CDR2 SMNVEV (reference sequence). CDR3 length equals 17 residues. V dropped 5 bases and J dropped 4; count of bases not matched to a gene: 10. Written as DNA, the CDR3 is TGTGCCAGCAGTCCCTGGGGCAGCGGGGGGGGCACCGGGGAGCTGTTTTTT. Protein sequence: CASSPWGSGGGTGELFF.